These 31 T cell receptor beta chains share one sample of origin, sequenced in a study of blood T cell repertoires in COVID-19. The method was immunoSEQ multiplex PCR; TCRdb's version includes in-frame clones alone and lacks a portion of them. The table lists about 310,000 clones, 87% of them singletons. Sequencing was done on a sample of peripheral blood. The receptors derive from a woman aged 50 to 60 who had recovered from COVID-19.

The V and J genes are TRBV6-5 and TRBJ1-6; D gene ambiguous. V lost 6 bases, J lost 5 bases, and 8 bases lay in between. The germline gives CDR1 MNHEY, CDR2 SVGAGI. The CDR3 sequence is 13 residues long. CDR3: CASSGDNNSPLHF. CDR3 nucleotide sequence: TGTGCCAGCAGCGGGGATAATAATTCACCCCTCCACTTT.

This clone showed up just once. This chain uses TRBV19 with TRBJ2-1; 7 positions agree with TRBD2. V shed 6 bases, J shed 3 bases, and the junction held 11 bases outside the gene matches. Germline loops: CDR1 LNHDA, CDR2 SQIVND (reference sequence). The CDR3 extends over 16 amino acids. The CDR3 nucleotides read TGTGCCAGTAGGTTCGGAGTAGCGGGCCTCTACAATGAGCAGTTCTTC. This sequence encodes CASRFGVAGLYNEQFF.

V is TRBV24-1 and J is TRBJ2-1; TRBD1 aligns across 8 bases. Germline values: CDR1 KGHDR, CDR2 SFDVKD. CDR3 length: 14 residues. V gave up 3 bases and J gave up 12 bases; unmatched junction bases: 9. The CDR3 DNA sequence: TGTGCCACCAGTGATGACAGGGGACTCGGGTGGCAGTTCTTC. It is translated as CATSDDRGLGWQFF.

The chain links TRBV2 to TRBJ2-5; D gene ambiguous. Germline values: CDR1 SNHLY, CDR2 FYNNEI. The V gene lost 2 bases and the J gene lost 0 bases, with 7 bases spanning the gap. CDR3 length equals 14 residues. The CDR3 sequence is CASSEKTDQETQYF. The DNA for the CDR3 is TGTGCCAGCAGTGAAAAAACGGACCAAGAGACCCAGTACTTC.

This clone appeared a few times. J is TRBJ2-2 and V is TRBV5-6; D not certain. Germline V gene lookup returns CDR1 SGHDT and CDR2 YYEEEE. The CDR3 spans 15 residues. Trimming pared 2 bases from V and 1 base from J, leaving 9 bases between. Written as DNA, the CDR3 is TGTGCCAGCAGCTTCGGGTTACTGAACACCGGGGAGCTGTTTTTT. It translates to CASSFGLLNTGELFF. The whole variable domain, remainder taken from reference TRBV5-6 and TRBJ2-2, is DAGVTQSPTHLIKTRGQQVTLRCSPKSGHDTVSWYQQALGQGPQFIFQYYEEEERQRGNFPDRFSGHQFPNYSSELNVNALLLGDSALYLCASSFGLLNTGELFFGEGSRLTVL.

The count of this clone is one. As DNA, the CDR3 is TGTGCCACCAGCAGAGATGTGTCAGGGGGCCAGCCCCAGCATTTT. Protein product: CATSRDVSGGQPQHF. V gene TRBV15 combines with J gene TRBJ1-5; 8 bases align to TRBD1. V gave up 0 bases and J gave up 7 bases; unmatched junction bases: 5. The CDR3 covers 15 residues. The germline CDR1 and CDR2 sequences are LNHNV and YYDKDF (reference sequence).

The rearrangement uses TRBV15 and TRBJ2-5, with 7 bases lining up with TRBD1. This CDR3 has 14 amino acids. V lost 5 bases, J lost 4 bases, and 7 bases stayed unmatched. Germline CDR1 and CDR2: LNHNV and YYDKDF (reference sequence). CDR3 loop: CATSVRRDRETQYF. The CDR3 coding sequence is TGTGCCACCAGCGTTCGCCGGGACAGAGAGACCCAGTACTTC.

V usage is TRBV4-3 and J usage is TRBJ2-1, with a tentative D call TRBD2 (5 bases). V lost 0 bases, J lost 6 bases, and 15 bases lay in between. There are 16 residues in the CDR3. The germline V gene encodes CDR1 LGHNA and CDR2 YSLEER. In DNA, the CDR3 is TGCGCCAGCAGCCAAGATCTTAGCGCTACCCCCAATGAGCAGTTCTTC. As protein: CASSQDLSATPNEQFF.

The chain is built from TRBV2 and TRBJ2-4; TRBD1 aligns across 7 bases. Germline assignment: CDR1 SNHLY and CDR2 FYNNEI. The CDR3 consists of 14 residues. The junction had 3 bases not matched to a gene; V was cut back by 6 bases and J by 1 base. The DNA for the CDR3 is TGTGCCAGCAGAATACAGGGGGCCAAAAACATTCAGTACTTC. It yields the protein CASRIQGAKNIQYF.

The V gene is TRBV7-9, the J gene TRBJ1-2; 7 nucleotides line up with TRBD1. Germline V gene lookup returns CDR1 SEHNR and CDR2 FQNEAQ (reference sequence). V shed 2 bases, J shed 6 bases, and the junction held 6 bases outside the gene matches. This CDR3 comprises 14 residues. DNA of the CDR3: TGTGCCAGCAGCTTATCCGGGACAGCCGATGGCTACACCTTC. Protein product: CASSLSGTADGYTF.

The chain links TRBV4-3 to TRBJ2-2; D might be TRBD1 (6 bases). Germline-derived CDR1 and CDR2 are LGHNA and YSLEER. V was pared by 0 bases and J by 7 bases, with 21 bases between. CDR3 length equals 18 residues. CDR3 in amino acids: CASSQETFRDTSFGELFF. Here the CDR3 DNA reads TGCGCCAGCAGCCAAGAGACTTTTCGGGACACCTCGTTCGGGGAGCTGTTTTTT.

The chain has TRBV5-5 and TRBJ1-2; D gene unclear. The ends were cut back, 4 bases at V and 8 bases at J, with 12 bases in the middle. This CDR3 is built from 12 residues. Germline CDR1 is SGHKS and CDR2 is YYEKEE (reference sequence). CDR3: CASSPINRGYTF. The CDR3 DNA sequence: TGTGCCAGCAGCCCCATTAATCGGGGCTACACCTTC.

CDR3 bases: TGCGCCAGCAGCGAAGGACTAGCGGGAGCCCCCGAGCAGTACTTC. This sequence encodes CASSEGLAGAPEQYF. The chain couples TRBV4-3 to TRBJ2-7; 13 bases are shared with TRBD2. The CDR3 runs to 15 residues. Per germline, CDR1 LGHNA and CDR2 YSLEER. V lost 5 bases and J lost 6; bases outside the gene matches: 7.

The V call is TRBV7-2, the J call TRBJ2-2; TRBD2 aligns across 7 bases. Germline V gives CDR1 SGHTA, CDR2 FQGNSA. V gave up 1 base and J gave up 6 bases; unmatched junction bases: 11. CDR3 size: 17 residues. The CDR3 is CASSLDFGTISPGELFF. The CDR3 DNA is TGTGCCAGCAGCTTAGATTTCGGGACTATCAGTCCCGGGGAGCTGTTTTTT.

V usage is TRBV27 and J usage is TRBJ2-3, with TRBD2 identical over 14 bases. Germline-derived CDR1 and CDR2 are MNHEY and SMNVEV (reference sequence). The CDR3 runs 16 residues. V shed 6 bases, J shed 4 bases, and the junction held 6 bases outside the gene matches. CDR3 residues: CASSSTSGRGPDTQYF. The CDR3 DNA sequence: TGTGCCAGCAGCTCGACTAGCGGGAGGGGTCCAGATACGCAGTATTTT.

This clone was observed once. The chain combines TRBV15 with TRBJ2-1, with 8 bases that match TRBD1. CDR1 is LNHNV and CDR2 is YYDKDF in the germline V gene (reference sequence). The CDR3 loop spans 17 amino acids. Trimming removed 3 bases from V and 5 bases from J; junction bases left unmatched: 12. The CDR3 sequence: CATSSEMPGTGNNEQFF. CDR3 DNA sequence: TGTGCCACCAGCAGTGAGATGCCCGGGACAGGAAACAATGAGCAGTTCTTC. The variable domain in full, completed from reference TRBV15 and TRBJ2-1, reads DAMVIQNPRYQVTQFGKPVTLSCSQTLNHNVMYWYQQKSSQAPKLLFHYYDKDFNNEADTPDNFQSRRPNTSFCFLDIRSPGLGDTAMYLCATSSEMPGTGNNEQFFGPGTRLTVL.

V and J are TRBV7-9 and TRBJ1-2; D unclear. The germline V gene encodes CDR1 SEHNR and CDR2 FQNEAQ (reference sequence). The CDR3 extends over 13 amino acids. V was clipped by 2 bases and J by 6 bases, with 10 bases between them. This chain's CDR3 is CASSLMVEDGYTF. The CDR3 coding sequence is TGTGCCAGCAGCTTAATGGTGGAGGATGGCTACACCTTC.

The gene calls are TRBV18 and TRBJ1-1; D unclear. V lost 9 bases and J 3 bases, leaving 11 bases between the germline ends. This CDR3 is 12 amino acids long. The germline V gene encodes CDR1 KGHSH and CDR2 LQKENI. The CDR3 region is CASGRGDTEAFF. The CDR3 region has the DNA TGTGCCAGTGGTCGGGGTGACACTGAAGCTTTCTTT.

This clone has a single count. The chain combines TRBV9 with TRBJ2-1; TRBD2 aligns across 12 bases. CDR1 SGDLS and CDR2 YYNGEE come from the germline V gene. The CDR3 contains 15 residues. The junction had 7 bases not matched to a gene; V was cut back by 4 bases and J by 8 bases. CDR3 nucleotides: TGTGCCAGCAGCCCAAGACTAGCGGGAGCCTATGAGCAGTTCTTC. Its protein product is CASSPRLAGAYEQFF.

Only one count was recorded for this clone. The chain carries TRBV4-2 and TRBJ2-5; 9 bases line up with TRBD2. CDR3 length equals 14 residues. Losses at the gene ends were 4 bases for V and 5 bases for J; bases not matched to a gene: 5. Per the germline V gene, CDR1 is LGHNA and CDR2 is YNFKEQ. The CDR3 is CASSLAGVGETQYF. The CDR3 bases are TGTGCCAGCAGCCTAGCGGGAGTCGGTGAGACCCAGTACTTC.

This chain uses TRBV28 with TRBJ1-1; D call uncertain. V was cut by 3 bases and J by 2 bases, with 22 bases left in between. This CDR3 contains 18 residues. CDR1 and CDR2 (germline): MDHEN, SYDVKM. CDR3 in DNA: TGTGCCAGCAGTTTCATAATCGCCTTGAGCACAGAAAACACTGAAGCTTTCTTT. This codes for CASSFIIALSTENTEAFF.

The J gene is TRBJ1-4, the V gene TRBV3-1 (or the pseudogene TRBV3-2), with D unresolved. CDR3 size: 15 residues. Germline lookup yields CDR1 LGHDT and CDR2 YNNKEL (reference sequence). Trimming removed 0 bases from V and 7 bases from J, with 12 bases in between. CDR3 in DNA: TGTGCCAGCAGCCAAGATACTTTGGTTGTTGAAAAACTGTTTTTT. The encoded protein is CASSQDTLVVEKLFF.

This chain connects TRBV14 to TRBJ1-2; possible D gene TRBD1, 6 bases. The CDR3 is made up of 15 amino acids. The germline gives CDR1 SGHDN, CDR2 FVKESK. Between the trimmed V and J ends, which lost 5 bases and 2 bases, there was a span of 15 bases. The CDR3 here is CASSKLTGTNYGYTF. The DNA for the CDR3 is TGTGCCAGCAGCAAATTAACAGGGACCAACTATGGCTACACCTTC.

The chain recombines TRBV19 with TRBJ1-1, with D hard to call. The V gene's germline CDR1 is LNHDA and CDR2 SQIVND (reference sequence). CDR3 length: 13 residues. V was clipped by 1 base and J by 3 bases, with 6 bases between them. In nucleotides, the CDR3 is TGTGCCAGTAGTATAGTCGGGGACACTGAAGCTTTCTTT. It translates to CASSIVGDTEAFF.

The rearrangement links TRBV3-1 (or the pseudogene TRBV3-2) to TRBJ2-7; TRBD1 matches 7 bases. J gave up 7 bases and V 5 bases, and 8 bases lay outside the gene matches. CDR1 and CDR2 from the germline V gene are LGHDT and YNNKEL (reference sequence). The CDR3 contains 13 residues. CDR3 sequence reads: CASSVRGPGEQYF. The DNA for the CDR3 is TGTGCCAGCAGCGTAAGGGGGCCAGGTGAGCAGTACTTC.

The chain recombines TRBV6-1 with TRBJ2-1, with a tentative D call TRBD2 (5 bases). This CDR3 has 16 residues. V was shortened by 2 bases and J by 8 bases, with 19 bases between the two germline ends. Looked up from germline, CDR1 is MNHNS and CDR2 is SASEGT. CDR3 DNA sequence: TGTGCCAGCAGTGAACGCCCGGGGAGAGAAGGGTATGAGCAGTTCTTC. Translating it yields CASSERPGREGYEQFF.

The chain employs TRBV27 and TRBJ2-1, with 10 bases fitting TRBD2. J gave up 6 bases and V 5 bases, and 13 bases lay outside the gene matches. This CDR3 has 17 amino acids. Germline V gene lookup returns CDR1 MNHEY and CDR2 SMNVEV (reference sequence). CDR3 nucleotides: TGTGCCAGCAGTCCGCCGGAGCGAGCGGGAGGGCCCAATGAGCAGTTCTTC. Protein product: CASSPPERAGGPNEQFF.

The gene calls are TRBV29-1 and TRBJ2-1; TRBD2 aligns across 11 bases. The CDR3 is 13 residues long. CDR1 and CDR2 (germline): SQVTM, ANQGSEA. The J segment lost 7 bases and the V segment lost 7 bases, leaving 6 bases of the junction unmatched. The CDR3 here is CSATTSGSNEQFF. The CDR3, as DNA: TGCAGCGCTACTACTAGCGGGAGTAATGAGCAGTTCTTC.

This chain joins TRBV5-6 and TRBJ2-1; possibly TRBD1 for D (6 bases). The CDR3 is 15 amino acids. Trimming pared 3 bases from V and 10 bases from J, leaving 20 bases between. CDR1 is SGHDT, CDR2 YYEEEE, per germline. The chain's CDR3 is CASSSPGHMKGEQFF. The CDR3 DNA follows: TGTGCCAGCAGCTCTCCGGGACACATGAAGGGGGAGCAGTTCTTC.

The chain has TRBV6-7 and TRBJ2-5, with 13 bases fitting TRBD2. TRBV6-7 belongs to the ORF category, with a function that is uncertain. The CDR3 spans 17 residues. V was clipped by 2 bases and J by 7 bases; unmatched bases: 10. As DNA, the CDR3 is TGTGCCAGCAGTTACCCCAACTATTGGACTAGCGGGGGGACCCAGTACTTC. Amino acids: CASSYPNYWTSGGTQYF.

V usage is TRBV10-3 and J usage is TRBJ2-5; 7 bases map to TRBD2. Trimming took 0 bases from V and 4 from J; bases not matched to a gene: 14. Per the germline V gene, CDR1 is ENHRY and CDR2 is SYGVKD. The CDR3 spans 18 residues. The CDR3 reads CAISESERVGGRLETQYF. The CDR3 region has the DNA TGTGCCATCAGTGAGTCTGAGCGGGTTGGCGGGAGATTAGAGACCCAGTACTTC.